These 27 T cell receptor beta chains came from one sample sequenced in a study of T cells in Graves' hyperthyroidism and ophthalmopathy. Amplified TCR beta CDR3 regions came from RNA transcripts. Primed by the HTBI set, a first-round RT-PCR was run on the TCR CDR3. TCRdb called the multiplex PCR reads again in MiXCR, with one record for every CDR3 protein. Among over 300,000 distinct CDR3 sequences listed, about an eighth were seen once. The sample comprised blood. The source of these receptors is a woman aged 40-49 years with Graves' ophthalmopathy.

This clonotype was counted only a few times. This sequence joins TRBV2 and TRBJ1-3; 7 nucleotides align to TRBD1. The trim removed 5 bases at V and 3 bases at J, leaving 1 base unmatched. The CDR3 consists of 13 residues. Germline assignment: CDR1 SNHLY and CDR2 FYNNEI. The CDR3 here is CASSNRGGNTIYF. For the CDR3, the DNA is TGTGCCAGCAGTAACAGGGGTGGAAACACCATATATTTT.

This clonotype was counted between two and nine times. CDR3 sequence: CSASRQAPNYGYTF. CDR3 DNA: TGCAGTGCTAGCAGACAGGCACCTAACTATGGCTACACCTTC. V gene TRBV20-1 combines with J gene TRBJ1-2, with a weak D call TRBD1 (6 bases). V was cut by 3 bases and J by 0 bases, with 11 bases left in between. Per germline, CDR1 DFQATT and CDR2 SNEGSKA (reference sequence). This CDR3 contains 14 residues.

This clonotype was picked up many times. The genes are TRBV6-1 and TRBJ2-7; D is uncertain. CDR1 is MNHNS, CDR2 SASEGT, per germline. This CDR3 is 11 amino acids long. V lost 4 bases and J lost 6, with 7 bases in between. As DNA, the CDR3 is TGTGCCAGCAGTGGGTTCGGCGAGCAGTACTTC. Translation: CASSGFGEQYF.

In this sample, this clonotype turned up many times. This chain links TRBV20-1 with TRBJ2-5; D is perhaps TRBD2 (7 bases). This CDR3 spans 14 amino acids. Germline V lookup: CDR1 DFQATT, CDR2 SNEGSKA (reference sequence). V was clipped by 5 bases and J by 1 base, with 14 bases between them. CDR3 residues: CSAGGAAVQETQYF. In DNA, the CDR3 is TGCAGTGCTGGGGGGGCGGCAGTCCAAGAGACCCAGTACTTC.

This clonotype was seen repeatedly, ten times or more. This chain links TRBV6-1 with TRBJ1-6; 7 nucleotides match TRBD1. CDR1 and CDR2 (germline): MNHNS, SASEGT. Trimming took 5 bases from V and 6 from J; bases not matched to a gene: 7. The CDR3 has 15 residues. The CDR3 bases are TGTGCCAGCAGTATCGTAGGGACAGCTAATTCACCCCTCCACTTT. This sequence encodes CASSIVGTANSPLHF.

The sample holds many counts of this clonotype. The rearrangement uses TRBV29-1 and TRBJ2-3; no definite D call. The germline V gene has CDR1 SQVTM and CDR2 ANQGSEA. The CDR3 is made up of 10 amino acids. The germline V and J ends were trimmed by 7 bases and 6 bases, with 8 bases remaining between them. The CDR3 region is CSAKRDTQYF. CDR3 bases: TGCAGCGCCAAAAGGGATACGCAGTATTTT.

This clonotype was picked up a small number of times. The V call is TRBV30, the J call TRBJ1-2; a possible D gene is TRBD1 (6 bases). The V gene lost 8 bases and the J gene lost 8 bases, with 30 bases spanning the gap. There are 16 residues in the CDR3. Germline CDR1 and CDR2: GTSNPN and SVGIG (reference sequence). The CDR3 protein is CAGNPGAAQRLRGYTF. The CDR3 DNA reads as TGTGCCGGGAACCCAGGGGCCGCGCAACGTTTGAGGGGCTACACCTTC.

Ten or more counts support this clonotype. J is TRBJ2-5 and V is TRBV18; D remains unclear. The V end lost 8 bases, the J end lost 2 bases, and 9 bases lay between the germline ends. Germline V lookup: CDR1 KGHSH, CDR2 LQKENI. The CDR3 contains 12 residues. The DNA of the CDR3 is TGTGCCAGCAGTCCCCGACAAGAGACCCAGTACTTC. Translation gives CASSPRQETQYF.

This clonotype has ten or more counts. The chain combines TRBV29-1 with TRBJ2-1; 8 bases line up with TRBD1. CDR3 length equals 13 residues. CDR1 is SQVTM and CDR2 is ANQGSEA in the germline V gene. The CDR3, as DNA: TGCTCGACTCGACAGGGGCGGTACAATGAGCAGTTCTTC. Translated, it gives CSTRQGRYNEQFF.

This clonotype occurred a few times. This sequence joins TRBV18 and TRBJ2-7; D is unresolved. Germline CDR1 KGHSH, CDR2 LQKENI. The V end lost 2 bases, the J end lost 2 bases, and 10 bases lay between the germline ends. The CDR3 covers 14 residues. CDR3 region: CASSPLASPYEQYF. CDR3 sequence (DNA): TGTGCCAGCTCACCATTGGCGTCCCCCTACGAGCAGTACTTC.

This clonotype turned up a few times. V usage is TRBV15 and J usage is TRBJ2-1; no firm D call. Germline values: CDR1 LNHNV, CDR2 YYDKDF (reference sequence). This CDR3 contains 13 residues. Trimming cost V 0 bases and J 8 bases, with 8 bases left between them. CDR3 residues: CATSRDQFDEQFF. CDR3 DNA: TGTGCCACCAGCAGAGACCAGTTCGATGAGCAGTTCTTC.

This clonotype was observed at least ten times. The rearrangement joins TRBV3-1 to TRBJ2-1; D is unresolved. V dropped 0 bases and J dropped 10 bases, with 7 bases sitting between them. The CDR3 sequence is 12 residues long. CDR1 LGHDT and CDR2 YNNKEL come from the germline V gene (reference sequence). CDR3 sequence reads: CASSQDSMEQFF. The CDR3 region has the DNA TGTGCCAGCAGCCAAGATTCAATGGAGCAGTTCTTC.

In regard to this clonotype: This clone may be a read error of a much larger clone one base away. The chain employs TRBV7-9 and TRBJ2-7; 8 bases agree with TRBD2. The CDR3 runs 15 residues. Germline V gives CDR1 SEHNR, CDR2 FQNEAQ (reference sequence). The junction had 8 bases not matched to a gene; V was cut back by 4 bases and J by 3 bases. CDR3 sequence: CASSSGGGVGYEQYF. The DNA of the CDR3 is TGTGCCAGCAGCTCGGGGGGGGGGGTTGGCTACGAGCAGTACTTC.

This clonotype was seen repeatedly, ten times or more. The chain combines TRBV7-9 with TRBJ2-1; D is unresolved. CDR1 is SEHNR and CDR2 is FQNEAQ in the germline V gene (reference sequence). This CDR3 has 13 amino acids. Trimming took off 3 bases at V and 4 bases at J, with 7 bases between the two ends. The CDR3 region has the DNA TGTGCCAGCAGCTTTGGCCGTTACAATGAGCAGTTCTTC. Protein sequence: CASSFGRYNEQFF.

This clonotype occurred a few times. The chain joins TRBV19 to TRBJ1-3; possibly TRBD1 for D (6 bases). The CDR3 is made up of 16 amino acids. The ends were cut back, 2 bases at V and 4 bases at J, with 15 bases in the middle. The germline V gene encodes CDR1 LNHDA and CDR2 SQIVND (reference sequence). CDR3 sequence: CASSIRNGGRGNTIYF. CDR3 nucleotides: TGTGCCAGTAGTATACGAAATGGGGGGCGCGGAAACACCATATATTTT.

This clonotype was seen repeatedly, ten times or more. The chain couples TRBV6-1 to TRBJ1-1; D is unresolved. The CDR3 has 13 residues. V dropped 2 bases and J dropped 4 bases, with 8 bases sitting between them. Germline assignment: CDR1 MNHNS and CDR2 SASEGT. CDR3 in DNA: TGTGCCAGCAGTGAACCGTGGGGCACTGAAGCTTTCTTT. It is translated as CASSEPWGTEAFF.

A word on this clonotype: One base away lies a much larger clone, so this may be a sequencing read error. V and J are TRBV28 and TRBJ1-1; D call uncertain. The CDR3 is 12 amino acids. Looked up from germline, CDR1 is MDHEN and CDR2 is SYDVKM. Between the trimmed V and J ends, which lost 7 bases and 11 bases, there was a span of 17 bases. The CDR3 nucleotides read TGTGCCAGCACCTATACCCTGGATCGGGCTTTCTTT. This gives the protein CASTYTLDRAFF.

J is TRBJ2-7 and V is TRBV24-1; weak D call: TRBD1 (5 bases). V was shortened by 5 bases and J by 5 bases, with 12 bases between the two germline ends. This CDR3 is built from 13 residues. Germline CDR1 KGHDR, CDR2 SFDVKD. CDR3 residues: CATSVRAGHEQYF. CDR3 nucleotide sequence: TGTGCCACCAGTGTTAGGGCAGGGCACGAGCAGTACTTC.

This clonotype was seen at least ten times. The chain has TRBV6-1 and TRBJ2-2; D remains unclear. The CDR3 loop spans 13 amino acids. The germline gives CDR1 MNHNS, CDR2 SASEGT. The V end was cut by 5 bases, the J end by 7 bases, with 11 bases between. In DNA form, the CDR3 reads TGTGCCAGCAGTCCCCCGGGCGGCGGGGAGCTGTTTTTT. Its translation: CASSPPGGGELFF.

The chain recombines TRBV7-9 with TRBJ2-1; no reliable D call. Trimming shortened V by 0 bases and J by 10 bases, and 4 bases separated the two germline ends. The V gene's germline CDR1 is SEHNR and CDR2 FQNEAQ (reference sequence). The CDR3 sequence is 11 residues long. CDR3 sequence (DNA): TGTGCCAGCAGCTTAGCTCGCGAGCAGTTCTTC. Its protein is CASSLAREQFF.

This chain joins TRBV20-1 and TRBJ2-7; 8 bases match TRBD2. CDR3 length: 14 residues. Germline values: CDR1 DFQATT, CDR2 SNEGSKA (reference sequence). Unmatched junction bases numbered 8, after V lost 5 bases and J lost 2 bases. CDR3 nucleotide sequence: TGCAGTGCTCGCCAGGGACTAGTTCCCTACGAGCAGTACTTC. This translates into CSARQGLVPYEQYF.

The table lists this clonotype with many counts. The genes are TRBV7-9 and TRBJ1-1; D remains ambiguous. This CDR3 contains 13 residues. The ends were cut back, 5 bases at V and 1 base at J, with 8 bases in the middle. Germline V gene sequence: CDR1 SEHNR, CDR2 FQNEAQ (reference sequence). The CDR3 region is CASSPESNTEAFF. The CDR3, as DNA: TGTGCCAGCAGCCCCGAGTCGAACACTGAAGCTTTCTTT.

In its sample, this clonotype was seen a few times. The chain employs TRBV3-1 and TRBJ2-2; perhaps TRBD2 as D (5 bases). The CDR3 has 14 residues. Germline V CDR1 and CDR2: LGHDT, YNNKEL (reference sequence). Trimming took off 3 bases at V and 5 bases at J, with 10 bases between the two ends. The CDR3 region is CASSHGAVTGELFF. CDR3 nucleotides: TGTGCCAGCAGCCATGGAGCGGTAACCGGGGAGCTGTTTTTT.

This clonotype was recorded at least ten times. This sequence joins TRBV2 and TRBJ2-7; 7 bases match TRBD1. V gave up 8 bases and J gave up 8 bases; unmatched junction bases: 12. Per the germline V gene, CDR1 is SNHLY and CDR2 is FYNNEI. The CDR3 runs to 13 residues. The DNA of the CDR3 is TGTGCCAGCGGCGACCGACAGGGTAGTCAGCAGTACTTC. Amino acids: CASGDRQGSQQYF.

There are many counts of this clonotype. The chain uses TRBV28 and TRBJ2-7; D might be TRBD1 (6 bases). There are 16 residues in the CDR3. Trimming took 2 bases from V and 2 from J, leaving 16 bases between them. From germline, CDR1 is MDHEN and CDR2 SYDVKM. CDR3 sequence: CASSLLGHEGTYEQYF. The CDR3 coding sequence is TGTGCCAGCAGTTTACTGGGACACGAGGGGACCTACGAGCAGTACTTC.

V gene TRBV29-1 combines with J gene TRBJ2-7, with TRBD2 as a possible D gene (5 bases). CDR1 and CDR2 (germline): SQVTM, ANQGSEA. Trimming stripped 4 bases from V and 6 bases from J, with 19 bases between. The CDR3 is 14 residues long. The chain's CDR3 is CSVGAEQNSREQYF. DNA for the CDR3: TGCAGCGTTGGAGCGGAACAGAATAGCCGCGAGCAGTACTTC.

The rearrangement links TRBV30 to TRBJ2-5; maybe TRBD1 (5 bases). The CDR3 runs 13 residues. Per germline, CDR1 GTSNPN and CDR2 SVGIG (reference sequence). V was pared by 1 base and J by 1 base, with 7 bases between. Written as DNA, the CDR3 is TGTGCCTGGAGTGGACAGACCCAAGAGACCCAGTACTTC. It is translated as CAWSGQTQETQYF.